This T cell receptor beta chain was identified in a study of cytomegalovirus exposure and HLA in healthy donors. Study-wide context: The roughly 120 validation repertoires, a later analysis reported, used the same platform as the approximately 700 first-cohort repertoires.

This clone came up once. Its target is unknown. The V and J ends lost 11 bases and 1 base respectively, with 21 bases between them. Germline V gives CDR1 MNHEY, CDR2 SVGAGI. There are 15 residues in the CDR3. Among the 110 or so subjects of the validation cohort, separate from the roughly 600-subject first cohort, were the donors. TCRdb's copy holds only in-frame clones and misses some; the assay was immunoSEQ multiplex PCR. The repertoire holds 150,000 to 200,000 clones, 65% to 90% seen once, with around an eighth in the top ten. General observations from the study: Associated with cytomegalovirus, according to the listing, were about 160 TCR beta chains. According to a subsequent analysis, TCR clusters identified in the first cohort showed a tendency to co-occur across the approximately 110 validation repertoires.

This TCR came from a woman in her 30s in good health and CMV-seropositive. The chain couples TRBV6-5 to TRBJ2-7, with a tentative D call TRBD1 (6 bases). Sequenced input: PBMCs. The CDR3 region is CACRYRVRGSYEQYF. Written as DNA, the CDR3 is TGTGCCTGCCGCTACCGGGTCAGGGGTTCCTACGAGCAGTACTTC.